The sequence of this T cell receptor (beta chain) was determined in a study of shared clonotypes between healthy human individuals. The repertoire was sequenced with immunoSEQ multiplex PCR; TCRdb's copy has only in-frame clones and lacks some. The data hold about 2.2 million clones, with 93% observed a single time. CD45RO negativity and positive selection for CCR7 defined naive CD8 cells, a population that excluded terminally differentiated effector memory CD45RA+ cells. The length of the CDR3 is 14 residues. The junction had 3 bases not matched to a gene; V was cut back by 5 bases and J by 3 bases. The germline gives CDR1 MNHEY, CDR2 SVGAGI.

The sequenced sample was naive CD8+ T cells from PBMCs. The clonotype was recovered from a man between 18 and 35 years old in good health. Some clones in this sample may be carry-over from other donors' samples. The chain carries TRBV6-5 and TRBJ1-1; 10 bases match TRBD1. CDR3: CASSGQGGYTEAFF. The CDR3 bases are TGTGCCAGCAGTGGACAGGGGGGTTACACTGAAGCTTTCTTT.